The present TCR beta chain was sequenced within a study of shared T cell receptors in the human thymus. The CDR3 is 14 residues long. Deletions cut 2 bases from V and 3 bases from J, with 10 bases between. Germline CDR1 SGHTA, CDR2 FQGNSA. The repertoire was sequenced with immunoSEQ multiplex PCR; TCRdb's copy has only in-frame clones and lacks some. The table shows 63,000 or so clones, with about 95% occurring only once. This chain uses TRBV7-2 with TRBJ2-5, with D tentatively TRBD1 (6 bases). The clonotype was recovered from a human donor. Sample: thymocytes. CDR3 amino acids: CASSLQGKEETQYF. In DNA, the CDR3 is TGTGCCAGCAGCTTACAGGGGAAGGAAGAGACCCAGTACTTC.